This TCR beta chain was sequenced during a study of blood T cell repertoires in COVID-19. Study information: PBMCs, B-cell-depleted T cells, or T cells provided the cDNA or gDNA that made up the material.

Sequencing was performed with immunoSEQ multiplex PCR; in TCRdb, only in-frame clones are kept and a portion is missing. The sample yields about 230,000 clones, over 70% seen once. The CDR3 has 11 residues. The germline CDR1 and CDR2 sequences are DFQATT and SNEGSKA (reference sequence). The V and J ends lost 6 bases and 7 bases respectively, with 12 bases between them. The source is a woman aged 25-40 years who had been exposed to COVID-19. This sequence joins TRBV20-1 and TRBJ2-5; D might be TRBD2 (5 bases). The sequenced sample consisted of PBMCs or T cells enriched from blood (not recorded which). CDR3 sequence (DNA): TGCAGTGCCCCGGAACGGGGGACCCAGTACTTC. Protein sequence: CSAPERGTQYF.